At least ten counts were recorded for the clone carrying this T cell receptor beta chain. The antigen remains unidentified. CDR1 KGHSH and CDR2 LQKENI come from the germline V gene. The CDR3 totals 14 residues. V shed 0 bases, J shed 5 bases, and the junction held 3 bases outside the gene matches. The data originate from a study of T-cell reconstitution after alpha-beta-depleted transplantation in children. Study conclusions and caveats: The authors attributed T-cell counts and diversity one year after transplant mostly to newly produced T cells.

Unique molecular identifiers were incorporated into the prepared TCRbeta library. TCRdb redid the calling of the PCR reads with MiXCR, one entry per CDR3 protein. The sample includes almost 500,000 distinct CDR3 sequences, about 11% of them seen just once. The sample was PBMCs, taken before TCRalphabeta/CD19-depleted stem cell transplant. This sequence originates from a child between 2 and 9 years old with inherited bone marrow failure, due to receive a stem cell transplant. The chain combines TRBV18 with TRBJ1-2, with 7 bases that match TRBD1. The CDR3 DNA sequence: TGTGCCAGCTCACCACCTCCAGGGGGGTATGGCTACACCTTC. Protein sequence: CASSPPPGGYGYTF.